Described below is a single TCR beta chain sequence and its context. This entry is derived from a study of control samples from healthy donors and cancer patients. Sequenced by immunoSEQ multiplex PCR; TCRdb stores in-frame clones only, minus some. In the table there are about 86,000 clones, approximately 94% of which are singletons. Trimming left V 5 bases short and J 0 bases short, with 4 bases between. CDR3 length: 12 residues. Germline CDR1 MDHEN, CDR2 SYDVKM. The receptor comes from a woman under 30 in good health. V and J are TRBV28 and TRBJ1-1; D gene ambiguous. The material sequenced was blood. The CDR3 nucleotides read TGTGCCAGCAGTCGGCTGAACACTGAAGCTTTCTTT. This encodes CASSRLNTEAFF.